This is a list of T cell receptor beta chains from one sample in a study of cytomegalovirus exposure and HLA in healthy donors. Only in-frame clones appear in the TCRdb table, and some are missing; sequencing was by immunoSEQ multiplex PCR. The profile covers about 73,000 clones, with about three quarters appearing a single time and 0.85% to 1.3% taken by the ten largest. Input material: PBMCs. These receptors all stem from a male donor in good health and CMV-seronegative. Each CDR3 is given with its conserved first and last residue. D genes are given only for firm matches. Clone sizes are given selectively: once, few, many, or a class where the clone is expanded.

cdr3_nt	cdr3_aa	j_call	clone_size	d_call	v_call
TGTGCCAGCAGCCAGGCGGGGTGGCCCCTCCACTTT	CASSQAGWPLHF	TRBJ1-6	NA	NA	TRBV13
TGCGCCAGCAGCCTGGCAGGGGGGTATGGCTACCCCTTC	CASSLAGGYGYPF	TRBJ1-2	NA	TRBD1	TRBV5-1
TGTGCCAGCAGTGCCTCTGGTATCGCCGGCGAGCAGTACTTC	CASSASGIAGEQYF	TRBJ2-7	few	NA	TRBV5-6
TGTGCCAGCAGTGATAGGGGTGAGGAGACCCAGTACTTC	CASSDRGEETQYF	TRBJ2-5	NA	NA	TRBV25-1
TGTGCCAGCAGCTTACACGGCGGGGGGGCGTCCGAGCAGTTCTTC	CASSLHGGGASEQFF	TRBJ2-1	once	TRBD2	TRBV7-9
TGCGCCAGCAGCCCCTACCCAGGGAACACTGAAGCTTTCTTT	CASSPYPGNTEAFF	TRBJ1-1	NA	NA	TRBV5-1
TGCGCCAGCAGCCAGCTGACCAGGGAATGGGGCTACACCTTC	CASSQLTREWGYTF	TRBJ1-2	NA	NA	TRBV4-1
TGTGCCACCAGCGTTCGTCCGGGGAACGATCAGTTCTTC	CATSVRPGNDQFF	TRBJ2-1	NA	NA	TRBV15
TGTGCCAGCAGCTCCGCGGGACCCAGCTCCTACAATGAGCAGTTCTTC	CASSSAGPSSYNEQFF	TRBJ2-1	NA	NA	TRBV7-3
TGCGCCAGCAGCTTGGAAGGGGGTATGGGCGAGCAGTACTTC	CASSLEGGMGEQYF	TRBJ2-7	few	NA	TRBV5-1